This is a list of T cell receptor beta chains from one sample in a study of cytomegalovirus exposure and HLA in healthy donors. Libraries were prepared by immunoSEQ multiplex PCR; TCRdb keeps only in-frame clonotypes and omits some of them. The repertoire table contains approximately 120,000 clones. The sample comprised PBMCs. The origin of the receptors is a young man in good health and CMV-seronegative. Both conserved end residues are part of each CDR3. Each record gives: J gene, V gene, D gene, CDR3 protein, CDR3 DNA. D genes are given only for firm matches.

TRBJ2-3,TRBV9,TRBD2,CASSVEERGSTDTQYF,TGTGCCAGCAGCGTAGAGGAGCGGGGGAGTACAGATACGCAGTATTTT
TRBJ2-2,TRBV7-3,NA,CASSPYTGELFF,TGTGCCAGCAGCCCTTATACCGGGGAGCTGTTTTTT
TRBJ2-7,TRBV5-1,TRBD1,CASSKGTASYEQYF,TGCGCCAGCAGCAAAGGGACAGCTTCCTACGAGCAGTACTTC
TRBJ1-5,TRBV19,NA,CASSNRVGSSNQPQHF,TGTGCCAGTAGTAACAGGGTAGGTAGCAGCAATCAGCCCCAGCATTTT
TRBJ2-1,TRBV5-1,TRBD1,CASSLLQGGSYNEQFF,TGCGCCAGCAGCTTATTACAGGGGGGCTCCTACAATGAGCAGTTCTTC
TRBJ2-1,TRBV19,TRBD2,CASSIFGGGGAFNEQFF,TGTGCCAGTAGTATCTTCGGGGGCGGGGGGGCCTTCAATGAGCAGTTCTTC
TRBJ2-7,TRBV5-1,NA,CASSLVISGAVEQYF,TGCGCCAGCAGCTTGGTTATCAGTGGGGCGGTCGAGCAGTACTTC
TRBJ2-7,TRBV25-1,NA,CASSDPGVALYEQYF,TGTGCCAGCAGTGACCCCGGGGTGGCCCTCTACGAGCAGTACTTC
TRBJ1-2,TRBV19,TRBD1,CASSPLTTGEGYTF,TGTGCCAGTAGTCCCTTAACGACAGGGGAGGGCTACACCTTC
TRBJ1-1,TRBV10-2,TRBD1,CASTKGQGEAFF,TGCGCCAGCACCAAAGGACAGGGTGAAGCTTTCTTT
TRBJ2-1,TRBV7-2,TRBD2,CASSLAGGSGYNEQFF,TGTGCCAGCAGCTTAGCAGGCGGGAGCGGCTACAATGAGCAGTTCTTC
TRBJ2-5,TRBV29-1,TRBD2,CSDSGGAETQYF,TGCAGCGATAGCGGGGGGGCTGAGACCCAGTACTTC
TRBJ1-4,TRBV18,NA,CASSPIREVANEKLFF,TGTGCCAGCTCACCGATCAGGGAAGTAGCTAATGAAAAACTGTTTTTT
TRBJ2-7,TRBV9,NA,CASSVTGESEQYF,TGTGCCAGCAGCGTAACCGGGGAGAGCGAGCAGTACTTC
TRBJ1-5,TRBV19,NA,CASSPSGGARQPQHF,TGTGCCAGTAGTCCCTCCGGGGGGGCACGGCAGCCCCAGCATTTT
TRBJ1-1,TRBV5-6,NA,CASSLASFLGRANTEAFF,TGTGCCAGCAGCTTGGCTTCTTTTCTTGGCAGGGCCAACACTGAAGCTTTCTTT
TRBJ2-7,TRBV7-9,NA,CASSLGQALVNEQYF,TGTGCCAGCAGCTTAGGGCAGGCCCTCGTCAACGAGCAGTACTTC
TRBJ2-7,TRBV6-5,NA,CASSYSYTLEQYF,TGTGCCAGCAGTTACTCGTATACCCTCGAGCAGTACTTC
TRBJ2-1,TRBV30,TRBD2,CASSSGADNEQFF,TGTGCCTCCTCTAGCGGGGCTGACAATGAGCAGTTCTTC
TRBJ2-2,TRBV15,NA,CATSDRGAGELFF,TGTGCCACCAGCGATAGGGGTGCCGGGGAGCTGTTTTTT
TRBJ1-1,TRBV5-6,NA,CASSLQYRRSAEAFF,TGTGCCAGCAGCTTGCAGTACAGGAGATCGGCTGAAGCTTTCTTT
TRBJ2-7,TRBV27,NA,CASSPTPPEQYF,TGTGCCAGCAGTCCCACTCCCCCCGAGCAGTACTTC
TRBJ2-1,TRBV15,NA,CATSRDRSGGREQFF,TGTGCCACCAGCAGAGATCGAAGCGGAGGTAGGGAGCAGTTCTTC
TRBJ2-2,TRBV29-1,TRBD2,CSVGLAWSGELFF,TGCAGCGTGGGACTAGCGTGGTCCGGGGAGCTGTTTTTT
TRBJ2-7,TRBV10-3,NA,CAISESILSRTYEQYF,TGTGCCATCAGTGAGTCGATACTTAGCAGAACCTACGAGCAGTACTTC
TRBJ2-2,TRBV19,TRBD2,CASSIRTSGGNTGELFF,TGTGCCAGTAGTATCCGGACTAGCGGGGGAAACACCGGGGAGCTGTTTTTT
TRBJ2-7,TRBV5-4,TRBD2,CASSRGLAGGAYEQYF,TGTGCCAGCAGCCGGGGACTAGCGGGCGGGGCCTACGAGCAGTACTTC
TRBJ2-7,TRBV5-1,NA,CASSPSTGLEGQYF,TGCGCCAGCAGCCCTTCGACTGGACTGGAAGGGCAGTACTTC
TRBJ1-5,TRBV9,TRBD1,CGQDGTGVGNQPQHF,TGTGGGCAGGATGGGACAGGGGTTGGGAATCAGCCCCAGCATTTT
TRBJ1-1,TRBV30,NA,CAWRHNTEAFF,TGTGCCTGGAGACACAACACTGAAGCTTTCTTT
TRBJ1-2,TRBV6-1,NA,CASHRSGQTYGYTF,TGTGCCAGCCATAGATCCGGACAGACCTATGGCTACACCTTC
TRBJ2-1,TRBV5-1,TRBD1,CASSFGTGNEQFF,TGCGCCAGCAGCTTCGGGACAGGCAATGAGCAGTTCTTC
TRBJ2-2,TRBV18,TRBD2,CASSPLAGDAGELFF,TGTGCCAGCTCACCACTAGCGGGAGACGCCGGGGAGCTGTTTTTT
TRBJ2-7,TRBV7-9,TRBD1,CASSPGPRDRVGEQYF,TGTGCCAGCAGCCCGGGACCCCGGGACAGGGTAGGGGAGCAGTACTTC
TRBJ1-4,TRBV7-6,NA,CASSSNRAANEKLFF,TGTGCCAGCAGCTCTAACAGGGCCGCTAATGAAAAACTGTTTTTT
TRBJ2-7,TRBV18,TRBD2,CASSPQTPGLAGGGEQYF,TGTGCCAGCTCACCTCAGACGCCGGGACTAGCGGGAGGTGGCGAGCAGTACTTC